This TCR beta chain comes out of a study of beta chain features in type 1 diabetes. About this clone itself: The antigen is unknown.

It was one heparinised blood draw, averaging about 0.12 L, that each donor gave. Populations obtained by sorting all exceeded 95% purity. Since all of the isolated RNA was reverse transcribed, expressed TCRB transcripts were what got sequenced. This table comes from immunoSEQ multiplex PCR, and its TCRdb copy is limited to in-frame clones, with some not included. The table has 810,000 or so clones, roughly a sixth seen once. Study-wide results and limits: The study found that naive, central memory and Treg TCRB repertoires appeared more similar in patients than in healthy donors.

Germline V gene data show CDR1 as SGHTA and CDR2 as FQGNSA. Trimming left V 5 bases short and J 0 bases short, with 9 bases between. The CDR3 contains 14 residues. The sample consisted of naive CD4+ T cells from blood. V and J are TRBV7-2 and TRBJ2-3; TRBD1 is a possible D gene (5 bases). This receptor was taken from a woman younger than 35 in good health. The CDR3 loop reads CASSKRQSTDTQYF. DNA for the CDR3: TGTGCCAGCAGCAAGAGACAGAGCACAGATACGCAGTATTTT. Combining the CDR3 with reference TRBV7-2 and TRBJ2-3 gives the whole variable domain GAGVSQSPSNKVTEKGKDVELRCDPISGHTALYWYRQSLGQGLEFLIYFQGNSAPDKSGLPSDRFSAERTGGSVSTLTIQRTQQEDSAVYLCASSKRQSTDTQYFGPGTRLTVL.